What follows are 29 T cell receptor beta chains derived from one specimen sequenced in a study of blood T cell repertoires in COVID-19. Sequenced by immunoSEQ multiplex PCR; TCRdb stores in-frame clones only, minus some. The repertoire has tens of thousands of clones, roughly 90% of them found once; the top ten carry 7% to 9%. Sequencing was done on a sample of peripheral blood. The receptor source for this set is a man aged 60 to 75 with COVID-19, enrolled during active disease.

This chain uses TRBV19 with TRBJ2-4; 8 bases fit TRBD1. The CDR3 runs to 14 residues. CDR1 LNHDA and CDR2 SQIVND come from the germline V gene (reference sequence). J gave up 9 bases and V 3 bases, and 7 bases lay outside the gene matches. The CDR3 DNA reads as TGTGCCAGTAGTATCGGACAGGGATTGGTCATTCAGTACTTC. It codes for CASSIGQGLVIQYF. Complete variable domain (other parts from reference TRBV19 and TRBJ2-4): DGGITQSPKYLFRKEGQNVTLSCEQNLNHDAMYWYRQDPGQGLRLIYYSQIVNDFQKGDIAEGYSVSREKKESFPLTVTSAQKNPTAFYLCASSIGQGLVIQYFGAGTRLSVL.

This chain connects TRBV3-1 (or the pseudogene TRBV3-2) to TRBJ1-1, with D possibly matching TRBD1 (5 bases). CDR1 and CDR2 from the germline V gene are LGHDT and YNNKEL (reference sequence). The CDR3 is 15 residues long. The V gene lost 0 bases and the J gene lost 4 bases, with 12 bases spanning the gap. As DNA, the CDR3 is TGTGCCAGCAGCCAAGACGGAGGGGCCGTCACTGAAGCTTTCTTT. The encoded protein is CASSQDGGAVTEAFF.

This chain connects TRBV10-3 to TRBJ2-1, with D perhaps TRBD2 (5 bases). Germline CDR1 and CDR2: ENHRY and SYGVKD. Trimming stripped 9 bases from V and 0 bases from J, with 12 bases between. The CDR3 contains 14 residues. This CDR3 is CAIGNTSSYNEQFF. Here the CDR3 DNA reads TGTGCCATTGGGAACACTAGCTCCTACAATGAGCAGTTCTTC.

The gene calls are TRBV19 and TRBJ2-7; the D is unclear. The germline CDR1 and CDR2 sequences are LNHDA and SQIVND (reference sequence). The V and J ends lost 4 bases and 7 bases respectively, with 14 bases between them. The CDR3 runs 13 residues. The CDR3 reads CASSKTSLSEQYF. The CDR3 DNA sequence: TGTGCCAGTAGTAAGACAAGCCTGTCGGAGCAGTACTTC.

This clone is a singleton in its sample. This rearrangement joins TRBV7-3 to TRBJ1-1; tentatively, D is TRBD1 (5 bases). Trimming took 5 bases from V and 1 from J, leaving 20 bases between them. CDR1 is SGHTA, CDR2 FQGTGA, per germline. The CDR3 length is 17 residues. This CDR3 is CASSLVTGGTRNTEAFF. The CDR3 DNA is TGTGCCAGCAGCCTAGTCACGGGGGGTACCAGGAACACTGAAGCTTTCTTT.

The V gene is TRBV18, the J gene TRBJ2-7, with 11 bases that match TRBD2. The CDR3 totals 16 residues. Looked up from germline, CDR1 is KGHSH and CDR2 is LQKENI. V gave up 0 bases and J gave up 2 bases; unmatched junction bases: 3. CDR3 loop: CASSPPGLAETYEQYF. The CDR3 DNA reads TGTGCCAGCTCACCACCGGGACTAGCGGAGACCTACGAGCAGTACTTC.

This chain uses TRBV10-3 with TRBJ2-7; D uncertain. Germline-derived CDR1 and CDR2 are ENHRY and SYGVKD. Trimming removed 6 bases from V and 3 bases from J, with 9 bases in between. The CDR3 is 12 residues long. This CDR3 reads CAIRSPNYEQYF. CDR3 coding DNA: TGTGCCATCAGGTCTCCTAACTACGAGCAGTACTTC.

CDR3 sequence (DNA): TGTGCCAGTAGTACGGTAATGAACACTGAAGCTTTCTTT. Its translation: CASSTVMNTEAFF. The V call is TRBV19, the J call TRBJ1-1; D call uncertain. V was pared by 4 bases and J by 0 bases, with 6 bases between. Germline V gives CDR1 LNHDA, CDR2 SQIVND (reference sequence). The CDR3 has 13 residues.

CDR3 in DNA: TGTGCCAGCAGCCGACGGGACAGGGTTTCACCCCTCCACTTT. Translating gives CASSRRDRVSPLHF. The rearrangement uses TRBV7-8 and TRBJ1-6; 9 nucleotides line up with TRBD1. V shed 5 bases, J shed 9 bases, and the junction held 5 bases outside the gene matches. The germline V gene has CDR1 SGHVS and CDR2 FQNEAQ. The CDR3 has 14 amino acids.

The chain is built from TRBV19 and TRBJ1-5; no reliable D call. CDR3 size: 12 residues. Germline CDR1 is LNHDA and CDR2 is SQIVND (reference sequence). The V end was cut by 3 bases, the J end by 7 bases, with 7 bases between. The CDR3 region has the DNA TGTGCCAGTAGTATGGCAGGCCAGCCCCAGCATTTT. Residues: CASSMAGQPQHF. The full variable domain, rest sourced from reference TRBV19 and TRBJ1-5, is DGGITQSPKYLFRKEGQNVTLSCEQNLNHDAMYWYRQDPGQGLRLIYYSQIVNDFQKGDIAEGYSVSREKKESFPLTVTSAQKNPTAFYLCASSMAGQPQHFGDGTRLSIL.

CDR3 region: CASSQERVYTQYF. The CDR3 nucleotides are TGTGCCAGCAGCCAAGAGCGGGTATATACGCAGTATTTT. V usage is TRBV14 and J usage is TRBJ2-3, with a possible D match to TRBD2 (5 bases). The germline V gene has CDR1 SGHDN and CDR2 FVKESK. The CDR3 has 13 residues. V was pared by 0 bases and J by 7 bases, with 8 bases between.

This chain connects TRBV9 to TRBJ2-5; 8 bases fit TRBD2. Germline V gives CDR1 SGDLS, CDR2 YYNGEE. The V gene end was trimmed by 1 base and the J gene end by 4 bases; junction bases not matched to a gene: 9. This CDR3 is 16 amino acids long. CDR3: CASSVNWGLVGETQYF. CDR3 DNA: TGTGCCAGCAGCGTAAATTGGGGACTAGTTGGAGAGACCCAGTACTTC.

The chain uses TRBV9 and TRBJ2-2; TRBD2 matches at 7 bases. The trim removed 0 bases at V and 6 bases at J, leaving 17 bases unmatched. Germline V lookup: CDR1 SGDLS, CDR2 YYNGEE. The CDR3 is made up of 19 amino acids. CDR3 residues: CASSVATSPGLREPGELFF. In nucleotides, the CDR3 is TGTGCCAGCAGCGTAGCTACCTCTCCGGGCTTGCGGGAGCCCGGGGAGCTGTTTTTT.

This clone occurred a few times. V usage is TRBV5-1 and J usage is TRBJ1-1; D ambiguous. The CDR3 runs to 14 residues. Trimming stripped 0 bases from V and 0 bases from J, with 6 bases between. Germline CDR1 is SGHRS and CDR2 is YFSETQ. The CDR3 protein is CASSLAGMNTEAFF. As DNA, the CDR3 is TGCGCCAGCAGCTTGGCCGGGATGAACACTGAAGCTTTCTTT.

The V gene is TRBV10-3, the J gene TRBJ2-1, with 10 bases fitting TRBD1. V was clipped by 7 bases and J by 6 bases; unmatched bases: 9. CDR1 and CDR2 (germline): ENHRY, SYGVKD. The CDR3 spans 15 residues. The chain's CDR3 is CAITTGTGALNEQFF. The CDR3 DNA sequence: TGTGCCATCACAACGGGGACAGGGGCCCTCAATGAGCAGTTCTTC.

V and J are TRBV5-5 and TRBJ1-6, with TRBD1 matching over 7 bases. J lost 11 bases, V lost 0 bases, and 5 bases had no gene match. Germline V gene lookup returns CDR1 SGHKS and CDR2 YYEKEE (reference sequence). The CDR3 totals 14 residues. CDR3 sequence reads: CASSLAQGTTPLHF. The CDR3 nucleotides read TGTGCCAGCAGCTTGGCACAGGGGACGACACCCCTCCACTTT.

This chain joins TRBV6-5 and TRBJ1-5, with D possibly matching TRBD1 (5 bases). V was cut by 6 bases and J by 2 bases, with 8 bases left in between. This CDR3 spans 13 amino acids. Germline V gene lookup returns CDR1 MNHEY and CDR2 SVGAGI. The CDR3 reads CASRTGGNQPQHF. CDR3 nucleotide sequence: TGTGCCAGCAGGACGGGGGGCAATCAGCCCCAGCATTTT.

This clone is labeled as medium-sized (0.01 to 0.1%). CDR3: CASSYRPYLAGDNTGELFF. DNA for the CDR3: TGTGCCAGCAGTTACCGGCCCTACCTAGCGGGAGATAACACCGGGGAGCTGTTTTTT. The chain carries TRBV6-2 or TRBV6-3 and TRBJ2-2, with 10 positions matching TRBD2. Germline V gene data show CDR1 as MNHEY and CDR2 as SVGEGT. The CDR3 is 19 amino acids. J lost 2 bases, V lost 2 bases, and 11 bases had no gene match.

CDR3 sequence: CAFLAGEKTQYF. The CDR3 DNA is TGTGCCTTTTTAGCGGGAGAGAAGACCCAGTACTTC. The chain couples TRBV30 to TRBJ2-5, with 9 nucleotides matching TRBD2. The length of the CDR3 is 12 residues. V dropped 7 bases and J dropped 6; count of bases not matched to a gene: 6. Germline V lookup: CDR1 GTSNPN, CDR2 SVGIG (reference sequence).

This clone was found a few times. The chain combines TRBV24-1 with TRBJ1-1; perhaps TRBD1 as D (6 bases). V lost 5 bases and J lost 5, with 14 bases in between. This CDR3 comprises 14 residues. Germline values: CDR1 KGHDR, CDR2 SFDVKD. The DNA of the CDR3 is TGTGCCACCAGTGGCGGGGGGCGAGGAACTGAAGCTTTCTTT. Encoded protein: CATSGGGRGTEAFF.

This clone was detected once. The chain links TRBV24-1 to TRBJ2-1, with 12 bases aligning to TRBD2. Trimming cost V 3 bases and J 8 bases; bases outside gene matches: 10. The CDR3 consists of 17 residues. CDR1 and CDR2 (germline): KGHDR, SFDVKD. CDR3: CATSDPTSGRKGDEQFF. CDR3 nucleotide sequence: TGTGCCACCAGTGATCCGACTAGCGGGAGAAAGGGTGATGAGCAGTTCTTC.

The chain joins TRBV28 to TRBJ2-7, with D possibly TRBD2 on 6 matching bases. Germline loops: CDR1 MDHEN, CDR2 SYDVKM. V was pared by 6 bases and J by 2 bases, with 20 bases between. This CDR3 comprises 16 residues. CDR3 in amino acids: CASSKTRRALTYEQYF. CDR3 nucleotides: TGTGCCAGCAGCAAGACTAGGCGGGCACTCACCTACGAGCAGTACTTC.

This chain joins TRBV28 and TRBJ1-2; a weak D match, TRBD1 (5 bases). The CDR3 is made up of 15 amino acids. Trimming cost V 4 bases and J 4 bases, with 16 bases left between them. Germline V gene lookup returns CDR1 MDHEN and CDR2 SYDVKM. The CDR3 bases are TGTGCCAGCAGTTCCGCAGGGTTGAATGGCTATGGCTACACCTTC. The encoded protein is CASSSAGLNGYGYTF.

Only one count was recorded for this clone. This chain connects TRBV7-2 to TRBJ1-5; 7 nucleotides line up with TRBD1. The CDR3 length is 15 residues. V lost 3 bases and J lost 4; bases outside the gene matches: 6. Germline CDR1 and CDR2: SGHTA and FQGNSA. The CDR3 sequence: CASSFVSGGNQPQHF. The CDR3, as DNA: TGTGCCAGCAGCTTTGTTTCAGGGGGAAATCAGCCCCAGCATTTT.

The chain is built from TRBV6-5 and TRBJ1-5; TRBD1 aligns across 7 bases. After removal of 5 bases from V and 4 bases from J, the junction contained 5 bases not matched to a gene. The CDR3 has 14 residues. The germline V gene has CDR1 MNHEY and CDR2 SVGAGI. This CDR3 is CASSIDRANQPQHF. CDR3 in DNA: TGTGCCAGCAGTATCGACAGGGCTAATCAGCCCCAGCATTTT.

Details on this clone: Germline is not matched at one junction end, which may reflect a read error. CDR3 nucleotides: TGTGCCAGCAGCCCGACAGGGGAGATGCTAGCGGACTTC. Its translation: CASSPTGEMLADF. The J gene is TRBJ2-4, the V gene TRBV28; D is perhaps TRBD1 (8 bases). This CDR3 has 13 residues. Per the germline V gene, CDR1 is MDHEN and CDR2 is SYDVKM.

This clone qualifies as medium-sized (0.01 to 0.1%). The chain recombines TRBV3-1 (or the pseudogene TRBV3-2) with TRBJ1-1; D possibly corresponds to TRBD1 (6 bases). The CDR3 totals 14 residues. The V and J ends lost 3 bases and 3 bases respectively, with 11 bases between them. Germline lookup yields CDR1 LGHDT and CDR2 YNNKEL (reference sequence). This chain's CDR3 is CASSHLAGDTEAFF. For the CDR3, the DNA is TGTGCCAGCAGCCACCTCGCAGGGGACACTGAAGCTTTCTTT.

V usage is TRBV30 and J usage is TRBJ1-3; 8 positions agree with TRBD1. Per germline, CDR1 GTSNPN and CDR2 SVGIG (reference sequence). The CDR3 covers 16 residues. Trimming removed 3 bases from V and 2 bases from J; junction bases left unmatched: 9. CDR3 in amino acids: CAWSSLGQATGNTIYF. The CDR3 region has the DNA TGTGCCTGGAGCTCCCTGGGACAGGCGACTGGAAACACCATATATTTT.

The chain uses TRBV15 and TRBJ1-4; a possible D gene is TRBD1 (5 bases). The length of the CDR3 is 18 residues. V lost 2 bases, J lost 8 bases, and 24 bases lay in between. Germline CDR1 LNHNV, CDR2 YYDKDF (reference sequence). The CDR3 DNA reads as TGTGCCACCAGCAGAAGCCACCTACGACAGAGCCTTGGGGAAAAACTGTTTTTT. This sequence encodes CATSRSHLRQSLGEKLFF.